This TCR beta chain was captured by sequencing in a study of beta chain features in type 1 diabetes. The wider study: Sorted cells numbering under 110 million were examined across all samples.

Regarding the study as a whole: Individuals with type 1 diabetes displayed fewer insertions and more deletions at VDJ junctions. A moderate, significant TCRB CDR3 shortening appeared in type 1 diabetes across four CD4+ subsets.

Germline CDR1 and CDR2: MGHDK and SYGVNS. CDR3 length: 14 residues. Trimming took 6 bases from V and 6 from J, leaving 16 bases between them. Details on this clone: Its specificity is not known.

Reverse transcription of all isolated RNA meant that expressed TCRB transcripts were sequenced. TCRdb's copy holds only in-frame clones and misses some; the assay was immunoSEQ multiplex PCR. The table has more than 200,000 clones, 15% to 20% seen once. The genes are TRBV25-1 and TRBJ2-3; no clear D. This TCR was sampled from a man aged 30 to 39 with type 1 diabetes. Specimen: naive CD4+ T cells from blood. CDR3 DNA: TGTGCCAGCAGCCCAAGGGTCGGGTTGGATACGCAGTATTTT. It codes for CASSPRVGLDTQYF.